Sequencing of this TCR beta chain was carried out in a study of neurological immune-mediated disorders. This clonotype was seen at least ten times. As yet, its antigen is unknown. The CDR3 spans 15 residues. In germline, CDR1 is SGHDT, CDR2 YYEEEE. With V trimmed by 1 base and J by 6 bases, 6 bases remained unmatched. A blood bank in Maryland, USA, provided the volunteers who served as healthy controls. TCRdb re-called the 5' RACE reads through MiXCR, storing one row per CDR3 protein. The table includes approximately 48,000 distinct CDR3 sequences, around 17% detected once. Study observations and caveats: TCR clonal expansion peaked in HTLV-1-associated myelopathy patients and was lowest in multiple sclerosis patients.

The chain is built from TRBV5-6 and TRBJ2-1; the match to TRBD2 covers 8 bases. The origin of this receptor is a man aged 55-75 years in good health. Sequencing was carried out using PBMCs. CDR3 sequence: CASSLSGRVVNEQFF. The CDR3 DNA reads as TGTGCCAGCAGCTTGTCCGGGAGGGTCGTCAATGAGCAGTTCTTC.